The entry that follows covers one T cell receptor (beta chain) sequence. Only in-frame clones appear in the TCRdb table, and some are missing; sequencing was by immunoSEQ multiplex PCR. In the table there are about 300,000 clones, 75% to 90% of which are singletons. Germline V gene sequence: CDR1 MGHRA, CDR2 YSYEKL. This CDR3 contains 15 residues. Trimming cost V 3 bases and J 7 bases, with 16 bases left between them. Membership in each cohort depended on participant-reported clinical history. This record comes from a study of blood T cell repertoires in COVID-19. The TCR was taken from a man between 60 and 75 years old who had recovered from COVID-19. The specimen was PBMCs or T cells enriched from blood (not recorded which). The chain employs TRBV4-1 and TRBJ2-1, with D possibly matching TRBD1 (5 bases). CDR3 loop: CASSQLGLTWNEQFF. The CDR3 DNA is TGCGCCAGCAGCCAGTTGGGGCTAACTTGGAATGAGCAGTTCTTC.